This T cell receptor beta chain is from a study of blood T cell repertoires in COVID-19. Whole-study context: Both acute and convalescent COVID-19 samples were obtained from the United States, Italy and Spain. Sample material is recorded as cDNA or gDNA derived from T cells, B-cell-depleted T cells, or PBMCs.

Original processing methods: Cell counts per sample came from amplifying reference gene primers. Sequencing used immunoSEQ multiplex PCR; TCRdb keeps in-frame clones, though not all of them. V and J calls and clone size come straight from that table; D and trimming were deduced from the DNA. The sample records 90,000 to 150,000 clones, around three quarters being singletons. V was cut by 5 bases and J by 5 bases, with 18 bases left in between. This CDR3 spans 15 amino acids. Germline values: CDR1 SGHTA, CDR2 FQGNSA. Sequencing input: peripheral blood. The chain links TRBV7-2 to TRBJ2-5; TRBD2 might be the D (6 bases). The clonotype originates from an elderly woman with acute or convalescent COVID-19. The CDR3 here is CASSPPGRGGETQYF. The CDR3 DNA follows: TGTGCCAGCAGCCCCCCTGGGCGGGGTGGTGAGACCCAGTACTTC.